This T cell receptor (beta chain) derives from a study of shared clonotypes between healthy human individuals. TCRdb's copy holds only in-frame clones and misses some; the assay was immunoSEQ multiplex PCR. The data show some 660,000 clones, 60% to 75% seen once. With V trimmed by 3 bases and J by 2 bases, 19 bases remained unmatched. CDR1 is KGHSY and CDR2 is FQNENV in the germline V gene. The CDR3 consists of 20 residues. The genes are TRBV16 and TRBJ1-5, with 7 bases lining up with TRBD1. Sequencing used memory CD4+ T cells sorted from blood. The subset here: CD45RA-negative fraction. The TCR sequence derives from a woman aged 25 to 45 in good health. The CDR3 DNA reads TGTGCCAGCAGCCATCGGCCGGGCAGGGGGTTAGATATCGGCAATCAGCCCCAGCATTTT. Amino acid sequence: CASSHRPGRGLDIGNQPQHF.